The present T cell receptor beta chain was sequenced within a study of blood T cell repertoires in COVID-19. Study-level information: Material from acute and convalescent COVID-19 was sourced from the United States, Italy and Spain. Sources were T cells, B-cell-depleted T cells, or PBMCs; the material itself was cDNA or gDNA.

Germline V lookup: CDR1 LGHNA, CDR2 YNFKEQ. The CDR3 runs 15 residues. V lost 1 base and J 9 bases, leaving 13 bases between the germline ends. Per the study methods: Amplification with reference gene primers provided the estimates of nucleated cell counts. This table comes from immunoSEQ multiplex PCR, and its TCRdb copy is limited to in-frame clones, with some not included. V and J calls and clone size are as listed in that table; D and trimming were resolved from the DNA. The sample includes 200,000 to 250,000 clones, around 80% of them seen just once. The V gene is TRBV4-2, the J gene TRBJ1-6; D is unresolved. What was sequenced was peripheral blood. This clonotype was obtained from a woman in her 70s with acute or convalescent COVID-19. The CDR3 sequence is CASSQVRGLGSPLHF. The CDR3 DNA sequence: TGTGCCAGCAGCCAAGTCAGAGGGTTGGGTTCACCCCTCCACTTT.